Below are 29 T cell receptor beta chains sequenced from a single sample in a study of cytomegalovirus exposure and HLA in healthy donors. The PCR employed 60 Vbeta primers together with 13 Jbeta primers. The protocol was immunoSEQ multiplex PCR, while the TCRdb copy is restricted to in-frame clones and leaves out a portion. The sample has tens of thousands of clones, 70% seen once. Specimen: PBMCs. These receptor sequences come from a woman aged 50 to 60 in good health and CMV-seropositive.

The chain uses TRBV18 and TRBJ2-1, with D perhaps matching TRBD2 (6 bases). Germline V gene lookup returns CDR1 KGHSH and CDR2 LQKENI. The CDR3 has 15 residues. V was clipped by 2 bases and J by 7 bases, with 15 bases between them. CDR3 loop: CASSPAAGRLNEQFF. DNA of the CDR3: TGTGCCAGCTCACCAGCGGCAGGGAGGTTGAATGAGCAGTTCTTC.

The chain employs TRBV7-2 and TRBJ1-2, with TRBD1 identical over 9 bases. The germline CDR1 and CDR2 sequences are SGHTA and FQGNSA. V shed 3 bases and J 2 bases; nucleotides not matched to a gene: 7. This CDR3 comprises 16 residues. The CDR3 is CASSFTGGDGNYGYTF. DNA for the CDR3: TGTGCCAGCAGCTTTACAGGGGGCGATGGCAACTATGGCTACACCTTC.

This chain joins TRBV10-3 and TRBJ2-2; D possibly corresponds to TRBD2 (6 bases). Looked up from germline, CDR1 is ENHRY and CDR2 is SYGVKD. The CDR3 consists of 16 residues. Trimming removed 4 bases from V and 0 bases from J, with 12 bases in between. CDR3: CAISVPGETNTGELFF. The CDR3 coding sequence is TGTGCCATCAGTGTTCCGGGGGAGACGAACACCGGGGAGCTGTTTTTT.

This clone was seen more than once but under ten times. J is TRBJ2-7 and V is TRBV28; 7 bases match TRBD1. Trimming removed 5 bases from V and 4 bases from J; junction bases left unmatched: 11. Germline V lookup: CDR1 MDHEN, CDR2 SYDVKM. The CDR3 runs 15 residues. This CDR3 reads CASSPTRGWGYEQYF. The DNA for the CDR3 is TGTGCCAGCAGTCCGACCAGGGGGTGGGGGTACGAGCAGTACTTC.

The rearrangement joins TRBV20-1 to TRBJ2-7; perhaps TRBD1 as D (5 bases). This CDR3 contains 11 residues. The V gene's germline CDR1 is DFQATT and CDR2 SNEGSKA (reference sequence). CDR3 in DNA: TGCAGGGGGCCGACGGCCTACGAGCAGTACTTC. This codes for CRGPTAYEQYF.

This clone was observed a handful of times. The rearrangement joins TRBV6-6 to TRBJ2-3; 9 bases match TRBD1. J was trimmed by 6 bases and V by 5 bases; bases with no gene match: 12. From germline, CDR1 is MNHNY and CDR2 SVGAGI (reference sequence). This CDR3 region has 16 residues. The DNA of the CDR3 is TGTGCCAGCAGTGGATTACAGGGGGCCCGCCGGGATACGCAGTATTTT. Translated: CASSGLQGARRDTQYF.

The rearrangement joins TRBV7-6 to TRBJ1-6; D uncertain. There are 17 residues in the CDR3. Germline V CDR1 and CDR2: SGHVS, FNYEAQ. Between the trimmed V and J ends, which lost 4 bases and 8 bases, there was a span of 21 bases. CDR3 nucleotide sequence: TGTGCCAGCAGCTCTACGAGGGCGGGCCCCCTTTATTCACCCCTCCACTTT. It specifies CASSSTRAGPLYSPLHF.

This chain links TRBV6-1 with TRBJ1-5; a weak D match, TRBD1 (5 bases). This CDR3 is 15 amino acids long. Germline CDR1 and CDR2: MNHNS and SASEGT. With 5 bases removed from V and 5 bases from J, the gap between germline ends came to 16 bases. The CDR3 sequence is CASSWGRGGDQPQHF. The CDR3 coding sequence is TGTGCCAGCAGTTGGGGCCGCGGGGGGGATCAGCCCCAGCATTTT.

The chain joins TRBV7-9 to TRBJ2-1, with TRBD2 matching 10 bases. Trimming at V came to 1 base and at J to 1 base, leaving 7 bases not matched to a gene. Germline CDR1 and CDR2: SEHNR and FQNEAQ (reference sequence). This CDR3 region has 18 residues. The CDR3 DNA follows: TGTGCCAGCAGCTTAGGGGTGACTAGCGGGCCATCCTACAATGAGCAGTTCTTC. It translates to CASSLGVTSGPSYNEQFF.

The genes are TRBV11-2 and TRBJ2-7; D is undetermined. In germline, CDR1 is SGHAT, CDR2 FQNNGV. V was trimmed by 1 base and J by 4 bases, leaving 17 bases between them. This CDR3 has 16 amino acids. The CDR3, as DNA: TGTGCCAGCAGCTTAGTCGGCACCTCAGCGAAGTACGAGCAGTACTTC. Translation gives CASSLVGTSAKYEQYF.

The CDR3 sequence: CASRQGLNTEAFF. The CDR3 DNA reads TGTGCCAGCAGGCAGGGCTTAAACACTGAAGCTTTCTTT. The genes are TRBV2 and TRBJ1-1, with D possibly matching TRBD1 (5 bases). Germline CDR1 and CDR2: SNHLY and FYNNEI. The CDR3 totals 13 residues. Trimming shortened V by 6 bases and J by 2 bases, and 10 bases separated the two germline ends.

Only one count was recorded for this clone. The chain recombines TRBV5-6 with TRBJ1-3; D gene ambiguous. Per germline, CDR1 SGHDT and CDR2 YYEEEE. This CDR3 comprises 13 residues. The germline V and J ends were trimmed by 2 bases and 9 bases, with 12 bases remaining between them. The CDR3 DNA is TGTGCCAGCAGCTTCGTACGGTCCCTCACCATATATTTT. Translated: CASSFVRSLTIYF.

The chain couples TRBV29-1 to TRBJ1-1; 8 positions match TRBD1. CDR1 SQVTM and CDR2 ANQGSEA come from the germline V gene. CDR3 size: 13 residues. After removal of 6 bases from V and 0 bases from J, the junction contained 3 bases not matched to a gene. CDR3: CSVDRDMNTEAFF. DNA of the CDR3: TGCAGCGTGGACAGGGACATGAACACTGAAGCTTTCTTT.

This rearrangement joins TRBV7-2 to TRBJ2-2; weak D call: TRBD2 (5 bases). V was shortened by 3 bases and J by 0 bases, with 8 bases between the two germline ends. The CDR3 runs 15 residues. Per the germline V gene, CDR1 is SGHTA and CDR2 is FQGNSA. The CDR3 sequence is CASSFGGSNTGELFF. The CDR3 bases are TGTGCCAGCAGCTTCGGCGGGTCGAACACCGGGGAGCTGTTTTTT.

The rearrangement links TRBV6-6 to TRBJ1-1; D might be TRBD1 (6 bases). Per the germline V gene, CDR1 is MNHNY and CDR2 is SVGAGI (reference sequence). The CDR3 spans 13 residues. V was cut by 8 bases and J by 1 base, with 11 bases left in between. CDR3 nucleotide sequence: TGTGCCAGCGGGGGACACACGAACACTGAAGCTTTCTTT. It yields the protein CASGGHTNTEAFF.

This chain links TRBV10-3 with TRBJ1-1, with D tentatively TRBD1 (5 bases). Looked up from germline, CDR1 is ENHRY and CDR2 is SYGVKD. Trimming pared 2 bases from V and 1 base from J, leaving 8 bases between. This CDR3 has 14 residues. CDR3 nucleotide sequence: TGTGCCATCAGTGAGGGGGCCGCGAACACTGAAGCTTTCTTT. Amino acid sequence: CAISEGAANTEAFF.

This clone is a singleton in its sample. The rearrangement joins TRBV9 to TRBJ2-1, with 9 nucleotides matching TRBD1. Germline CDR1 and CDR2: SGDLS and YYNGEE. The CDR3 spans 16 residues. J lost 2 bases, V lost 4 bases, and 7 bases had no gene match. This CDR3 reads CASSPGQGTPYNEQFF. CDR3 coding DNA: TGTGCCAGCAGCCCCGGACAGGGGACACCCTACAATGAGCAGTTCTTC.

The chain links TRBV19 to TRBJ1-5; tentative D call: TRBD1 (5 bases). V was cut by 10 bases and J by 4 bases, with 17 bases left in between. Germline V gene sequence: CDR1 LNHDA, CDR2 SQIVND (reference sequence). The CDR3 contains 14 residues. The CDR3 DNA is TGTGCCACCCGCCCGGACAACTTTAATCAGCCCCAGCATTTT. Translation: CATRPDNFNQPQHF.

This clone was picked up a small number of times. This chain joins TRBV11-2 and TRBJ1-2; TRBD1 matches 8 bases. V lost 4 bases, J lost 8 bases, and 6 bases stayed unmatched. The CDR3 is 13 residues long. Germline CDR1 SGHAT, CDR2 FQNNGV. CDR3 sequence: CASSSDRGGGYTF. The CDR3 DNA sequence: TGTGCCAGCAGCTCCGACAGGGGTGGGGGCTACACCTTC.

This chain joins TRBV27 and TRBJ2-7; TRBD1 agrees at 12 bases. After removal of 4 bases from V and 3 bases from J, the junction contained 7 bases not matched to a gene. This CDR3 has 16 residues. Per germline, CDR1 MNHEY and CDR2 SMNVEV (reference sequence). CDR3 sequence reads: CASSSTWDRGRYEQYF. The CDR3 nucleotides read TGTGCCAGCAGTTCCACCTGGGACAGGGGGCGCTACGAGCAGTACTTC.

This chain links TRBV27 with TRBJ1-1; D unresolved. The CDR3 is 14 amino acids. Germline V CDR1 and CDR2: MNHEY, SMNVEV (reference sequence). V was pared by 0 bases and J by 0 bases, with 5 bases between. The CDR3, as DNA: TGTGCCAGCAGTTTATCGAGTATGAACACTGAAGCTTTCTTT. This codes for CASSLSSMNTEAFF.

This clone was seen only a few times. CDR3 bases: TGTGCCAGCAGCTTAGATTACACTAACTATGGCTACACCTTC. It translates to CASSLDYTNYGYTF. This rearrangement joins TRBV7-2 to TRBJ1-2; D is uncertain. Trimming stripped 1 base from V and 0 bases from J, with 6 bases between. The CDR3 is made up of 14 amino acids. Germline values: CDR1 SGHTA, CDR2 FQGNSA.

J is TRBJ2-1 and V is TRBV7-6; 10 bases map to TRBD2. The V segment lost 0 bases and the J segment 7 bases; nucleotides outside the gene matches: 3. In germline, CDR1 is SGHVS, CDR2 FNYEAQ. The CDR3 has 15 residues. The CDR3 reads CASSLAFSGGNEQFF. The CDR3 DNA follows: TGTGCCAGCAGCTTAGCGTTTAGCGGGGGGAATGAGCAGTTCTTC.

This clone occurred many times. The rearrangement joins TRBV7-2 to TRBJ2-7; no definite D call. CDR1 and CDR2 from the germline V gene are SGHTA and FQGNSA. The CDR3 contains 14 residues. The ends were cut back, 5 bases at V and 3 bases at J, with 14 bases in the middle. CDR3 coding DNA: TGTGCCAGCAGCCCCTCGTTTAGATACTACGAGCAGTACTTC. It specifies CASSPSFRYYEQYF.

In its sample, this clone was seen a few times. The chain joins TRBV27 to TRBJ2-6; weak D call: TRBD1 (6 bases). The CDR3 extends over 17 amino acids. Germline CDR1 and CDR2: MNHEY and SMNVEV (reference sequence). The V end lost 5 bases, the J end lost 0 bases, and 14 bases lay between the germline ends. The CDR3 is CASSRPGQSSGANVLTF. The CDR3 DNA follows: TGTGCCAGCAGTCGCCCGGGACAAAGCTCTGGGGCCAACGTCCTGACTTTC. Together with reference TRBV27 and TRBJ2-6, the CDR3 gives the full variable domain: EAQVTQNPRYLITVTGKKLTVTCSQNMNHEYMSWYRQDPGLGLRQIYYSMNVEVTDKGDVPEGYKVSRKEKRNFPLILESPSPNQTSLYFCASSRPGQSSGANVLTFGAGSRLTVL.

The chain is built from TRBV7-9 and TRBJ2-1; 11 bases fit TRBD2. V gave up 1 base and J gave up 9 bases; unmatched junction bases: 5. The CDR3 runs 15 residues. Germline V lookup: CDR1 SEHNR, CDR2 FQNEAQ (reference sequence). The CDR3 sequence: CASSLDSGGAREQFF. Here the CDR3 DNA reads TGTGCCAGCAGCTTAGATAGCGGGGGGGCCCGTGAGCAGTTCTTC.

The chain recombines TRBV30 with TRBJ1-2; 7 nucleotides line up with TRBD1. The CDR3 extends over 15 amino acids. The V gene's germline CDR1 is GTSNPN and CDR2 SVGIG (reference sequence). After removal of 5 bases from V and 4 bases from J, the junction contained 13 bases not matched to a gene. In DNA, the CDR3 is TGTGCCTGGCGCCTCCCCGGGACAGTTGGCTATGGCTACACCTTC. Amino acid sequence: CAWRLPGTVGYGYTF.

The V call is TRBV2, the J call TRBJ1-3; TRBD1 matches 7 bases. This CDR3 comprises 13 residues. The V segment lost 4 bases and the J segment 7 bases; nucleotides outside the gene matches: 4. Germline V lookup: CDR1 SNHLY, CDR2 FYNNEI. CDR3 nucleotide sequence: TGTGCCAGCAGTGGTGACAGGGCGAACACCATATATTTT. Translation: CASSGDRANTIYF.

This clone was observed a few times. The genes are TRBV19 and TRBJ1-1, with D possibly being TRBD1 (5 bases). This CDR3 has 12 amino acids. Germline V lookup: CDR1 LNHDA, CDR2 SQIVND (reference sequence). V lost 7 bases to trimming and J lost 11 bases, with 17 bases between them. The CDR3 sequence: CASMDTEGRAFF. The CDR3 DNA reads TGTGCCAGTATGGACACGGAGGGCCGGGCTTTCTTT.